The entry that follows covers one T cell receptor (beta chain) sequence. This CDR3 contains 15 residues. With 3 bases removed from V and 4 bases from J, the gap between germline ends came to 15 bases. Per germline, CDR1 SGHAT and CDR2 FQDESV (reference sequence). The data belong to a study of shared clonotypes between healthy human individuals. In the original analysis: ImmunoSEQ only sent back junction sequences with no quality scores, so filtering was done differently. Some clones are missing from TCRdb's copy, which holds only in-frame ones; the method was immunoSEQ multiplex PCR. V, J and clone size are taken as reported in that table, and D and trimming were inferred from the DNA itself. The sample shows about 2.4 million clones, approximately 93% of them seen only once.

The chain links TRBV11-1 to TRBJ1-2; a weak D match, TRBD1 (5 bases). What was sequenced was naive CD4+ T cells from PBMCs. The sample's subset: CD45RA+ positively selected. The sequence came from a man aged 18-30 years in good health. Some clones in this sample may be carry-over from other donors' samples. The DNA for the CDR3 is TGTGCCAGCAGCTTGGGGTACAGCCAGGGCTATGGCTACACCTTC. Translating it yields CASSLGYSQGYGYTF.